One and the same sample provided the 15 T cell receptor beta chains below, sequenced in a study of blood T cells in healthy people across ages. Alongside a J-beta primer mix, a sample-barcoded 5' primer served in a second PCR lasting about 7 to 12 cycles. TCRdb reprocessed the 5' RACE reads via MiXCR and lists one record per CDR3 protein. In the table there are about 1.6 million distinct CDR3 sequences, roughly 32% of which are singletons. What was sequenced was blood. The receptors come from a woman in her 30s in good health.

The V and J genes are TRBV5-4 and TRBJ1-2; D gene uncertain. Trimming stripped 1 base from V and 4 bases from J, with 17 bases between. CDR1 and CDR2 from the germline V gene are SGHNT and YYREEE (reference sequence). The CDR3 runs 16 residues. CDR3 nucleotides: TGTGCCAGCAGCTTGTATAGAACAGCAGACACCTATGGCTACACCTTC. This encodes CASSLYRTADTYGYTF.

This chain joins TRBV28 and TRBJ2-1, with TRBD2 matching 12 bases. J was trimmed by 1 base and V by 4 bases; bases with no gene match: 5. CDR1 and CDR2 from the germline V gene are MDHEN and SYDVKM. The CDR3 totals 17 residues. The CDR3 nucleotides are TGTGCCAGCAGTTCTAGCGGGAGGGGGGGATCCTACAATGAGCAGTTCTTC. It codes for CASSSSGRGGSYNEQFF.

Here the CDR3 DNA reads TGTGCCAGTAGCCCCTGGGCAGGGGCTTCCTACGAGCAGTACTTC. Protein product: CASSPWAGASYEQYF. This chain connects TRBV19 to TRBJ2-7, with D possibly being TRBD1 (6 bases). CDR1 and CDR2 from the germline V gene are LNHDA and SQIVND (reference sequence). The CDR3 loop spans 15 amino acids. V lost 6 bases and J lost 1, with 16 bases in between.

J is TRBJ2-5 and V is TRBV7-3; 9 nucleotides agree with TRBD2. Germline CDR1 SGHTA, CDR2 FQGTGA. This CDR3 is 20 amino acids long. J was trimmed by 4 bases and V by 11 bases; bases with no gene match: 29. CDR3 bases: TGTGCCCTCACCTCTCGAGGAAGTCTAGCGGGAATCCTAGTTGCAGAGACCCAGTACTTC. As protein: CALTSRGSLAGILVAETQYF.

This clonotype has a count of ten or more. The chain carries TRBV4-1 and TRBJ2-7, with D hard to call. The CDR3 is 11 amino acids. Trimming took 1 base from V and 8 from J, leaving 6 bases between them. Germline V CDR1 and CDR2: MGHRA, YSYEKL. This CDR3 reads CASSQGAQQYF. The CDR3 DNA reads TGCGCCAGCAGCCAAGGGGCCCAGCAGTACTTC.

The chain is built from TRBV28 and TRBJ1-1, with TRBD1 identical over 10 bases. J gave up 0 bases and V 10 bases, and 11 bases lay outside the gene matches. Germline assignment: CDR1 MDHEN and CDR2 SYDVKM. The CDR3 is 16 amino acids. This CDR3 reads CATLFDRGLLNTEAFF. DNA of the CDR3: TGTGCCACCCTCTTCGACAGGGGGCTTTTGAACACTGAAGCTTTCTTT.

This chain uses TRBV20-1 with TRBJ2-7, with D perhaps TRBD1 (6 bases). V lost 3 bases to trimming and J lost 7 bases, with 19 bases between them. The CDR3 totals 14 residues. The germline V gene encodes CDR1 DFQATT and CDR2 SNEGSKA (reference sequence). The CDR3 here is CSARGQRRSEEQYF. For the CDR3, the DNA is TGCAGTGCTAGGGGACAAAGAAGGTCGGAGGAGCAGTACTTC.

This chain joins TRBV4-1 and TRBJ1-5, with TRBD1 as a possible D gene (6 bases). Germline assignment: CDR1 MGHRA and CDR2 YSYEKL. Trimming took 1 base from V and 7 from J, leaving 11 bases between them. The CDR3 extends over 14 amino acids. DNA for the CDR3: TGCGCCAGCAGCCAAGTCAGGGGAGTCCAGCCCCAGCATTTT. It specifies CASSQVRGVQPQHF.

This chain links TRBV14 with TRBJ1-1; D is perhaps TRBD1 (5 bases). The V gene lost 4 bases and the J gene lost 0 bases, with 15 bases spanning the gap. This CDR3 contains 16 residues. CDR1 SGHDN and CDR2 FVKESK come from the germline V gene. In DNA form, the CDR3 reads TGTGCCAGCAGCCGTCGGACGGGACCCTTGAACACTGAAGCTTTCTTT. Protein: CASSRRTGPLNTEAFF.

As regards this clonotype: A much larger clone differs by one base, so this may be a read error. The chain has TRBV20-1 and TRBJ1-2, with no clear D. The V gene's germline CDR1 is DFQATT and CDR2 SNEGSKA (reference sequence). The CDR3 length is 10 residues. With 2 bases removed from V and 6 bases from J, the gap between germline ends came to 4 bases. CDR3 in DNA: TGCAGTGCTAGACATAATGGCTACACCTTC. Translating gives CSARHNGYTF.

Details on this clonotype: Germline is not matched at one junction end, which may reflect a read error. The chain recombines TRBV27 with TRBJ2-1; 8 positions agree with TRBD2. The CDR3 loop spans 14 amino acids. Germline assignment: CDR1 MNHEY and CDR2 SMNVEV (reference sequence). In nucleotides, the CDR3 is TGTGCCAGCAGTCCCGGACTAGCTCAGAATGTGCAGTTCTTC. This encodes CASSPGLAQNVQFF.

Only a few counts were recorded for this clonotype. The genes are TRBV27 and TRBJ1-5; D is possibly TRBD1 (5 bases). V lost 0 bases, J lost 4 bases, and 10 bases lay in between. Germline V CDR1 and CDR2: MNHEY, SMNVEV (reference sequence). The CDR3 loop spans 15 amino acids. This chain's CDR3 is CASSLSIRGNQPQHF. CDR3 DNA sequence: TGTGCCAGCAGTTTATCGATAAGGGGAAATCAGCCCCAGCATTTT.

This clonotype was found many times. The V gene is TRBV9, the J gene TRBJ2-7; D may be TRBD1 (6 bases). CDR1 is SGDLS, CDR2 YYNGEE, per germline. Trimming left V 5 bases short and J 0 bases short, with 12 bases between. The CDR3 has 14 amino acids. This chain's CDR3 is CASSVGAGSYEQYF. In DNA form, the CDR3 reads TGTGCCAGCAGTGTGGGGGCGGGCTCCTACGAGCAGTACTTC.

This clonotype was recorded a few times. The chain is built from TRBV7-9 and TRBJ1-1; no definite D call. Per the germline V gene, CDR1 is SEHNR and CDR2 is FQNEAQ (reference sequence). Trimming removed 4 bases from V and 4 bases from J, with 19 bases in between. CDR3 length: 16 residues. The CDR3 reads CASSYLIIRGSTEAFF. The CDR3 DNA reads TGTGCCAGCAGCTATCTGATCATTCGTGGGAGCACTGAAGCTTTCTTT.

A remark on this clonotype: At one of its ends the junction is not consistent with the germline gene, which may arise from a read error. J is TRBJ2-3 and V is TRBV7-3; possibly TRBD2 for D (5 bases). The CDR3 runs to 13 residues. Germline CDR1 and CDR2: SGHTA and FQGTGA. As DNA, the CDR3 is TGTGCCGGCAGCTCCGGGGGCACAGATACGCAGTATTTT. Its translation: CAGSSGGTDTQYF. Using reference TRBV7-3 and TRBJ2-3 for the parts outside the CDR3, the full variable domain is GAGVSQTPSNKVTEKGKYVELRCDPISGHTALYWYRQSLGQGPEFLIYFQGTGAADDSGLPNDRFFAVRPEGSVSTLKIQRTERGDSAVYLCAGSSGGTDTQYFGPGTRLTVL.